Sequencing of this TCR beta chain was carried out in a study of vaccination effects on CD4 cells after COVID-19. Study-level information: Either the BNT162b2 or mRNA-1273 vaccine was given to participants in two doses. Study observations and caveats: Substantial clonal contraction characterized both infection- and vaccine-induced clones late after vaccination. There were few convalescent patients in the study and no early post-infection timepoints.

The CDR3 runs to 12 residues. The germline V gene encodes CDR1 MNHEY and CDR2 SVGEGT. Between the trimmed V and J ends, which lost 4 bases and 0 bases, there was a span of 2 bases. Sequencing in the ViraFEST assay came after antigen-specific CD4+ T cells had been expanded with viral peptide pools, which were used to stimulate PBMC. The culture ran for nine to eleven days, and then CD4+ T cells were isolated. Both day 3 and day 7 saw half the medium replaced with IL-2 medium. A note on this clone: Its antigen is unknown.

Sequencing was performed with immunoSEQ multiplex PCR; in TCRdb, only in-frame clones are kept and a portion is missing. The data hold around 83,000 clones, with around 74% observed a single time. Material: CD4+ T cells from PBMCs cultured with HCoV-229E spike peptides, obtained before COVID-19 vaccination. The V call is TRBV6-2 or TRBV6-3, the J call TRBJ2-3, with D unresolved. This receptor was taken from a human donor who received a COVID-19 vaccine. CDR3 amino acids: CASSSSTDTQYF. The CDR3 DNA is TGTGCCAGCAGTTCTAGCACAGATACGCAGTATTTT.